This T cell receptor (beta chain) was captured in a study of shared clonotypes between healthy human individuals. The table came from immunoSEQ multiplex PCR; TCRdb's copy has only in-frame clones and leaves some out. The sample lists some 470,000 clones; over 65% were seen once. This clone was seen only once. V gave up 2 bases and J gave up 4 bases, with 15 bases separating them. Germline loops: CDR1 SGHVS, CDR2 FNYEAQ. The CDR3 is made up of 16 amino acids. The chain employs TRBV7-6 and TRBJ2-1, with D possibly matching TRBD2 (6 bases). Sequenced input: PBMCs. This clonotype originated in a woman between 40 and 50 years old in good health. Some clones in this sample may be carry-over from other donors' samples. The DNA of the CDR3 is TGTGCCAGCAGCTTATTTGGCCGCGGGGTTTACAATGAGCAGTTCTTC. It codes for CASSLFGRGVYNEQFF.